This T cell receptor (beta chain) was profiled in a study of blood T cells in healthy people across ages. Study-wide points: There was no known CMV status for donors, so expanded clonotype changes were possibly confounded.

For this clonotype: Its antigen is currently unknown.

Trimming removed 7 bases from V and 5 bases from J, with 11 bases in between. The CDR3 is 11 residues long. CDR1 and CDR2 (germline): SQVTM, ANQGSEA. Peripheral blood was drawn, ten milliliters per donor. Every sample had a minimum of 7 million PBMCs isolated. Combining a sample-barcoded 5' primer with a J-beta primer mix, a second PCR ran for roughly 7 to 11 cycles. Each CDR3 protein is one row after TCRdb ran MiXCR on the 5' RACE reads. This table holds about 1.6 million distinct CDR3 sequences, approximately 32% found once. The rearrangement uses TRBV29-1 and TRBJ1-2; tentatively, D is TRBD1 (5 bases). The receptor comes from a woman aged 25 to 39 in good health. What was sequenced was blood. For the CDR3, the DNA is TGCAGCGCGACTGAGGGGTATGGCTACACCTTC. The encoded protein is CSATEGYGYTF.